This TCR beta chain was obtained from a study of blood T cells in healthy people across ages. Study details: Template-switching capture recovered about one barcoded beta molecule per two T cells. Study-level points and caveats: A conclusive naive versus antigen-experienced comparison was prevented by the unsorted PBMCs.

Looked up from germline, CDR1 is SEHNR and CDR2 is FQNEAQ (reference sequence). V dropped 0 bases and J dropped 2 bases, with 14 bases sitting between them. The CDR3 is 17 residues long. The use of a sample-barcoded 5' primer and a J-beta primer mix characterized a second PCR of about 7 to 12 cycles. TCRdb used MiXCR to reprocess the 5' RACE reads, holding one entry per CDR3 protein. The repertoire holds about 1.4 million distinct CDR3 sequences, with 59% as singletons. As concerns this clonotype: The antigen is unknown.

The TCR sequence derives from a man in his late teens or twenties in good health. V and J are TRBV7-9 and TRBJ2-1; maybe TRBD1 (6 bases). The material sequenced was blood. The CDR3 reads CASSLAGPGAAYNEQFF. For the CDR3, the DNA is TGTGCCAGCAGCTTAGCCGGCCCAGGGGCGGCCTACAATGAGCAGTTCTTC. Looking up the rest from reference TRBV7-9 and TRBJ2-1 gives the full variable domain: DTGVSQNPRHKITKRGQNVTFRCDPISEHNRLYWYRQTLGQGPEFLTYFQNEAQLEKSRLLSDRFSAERPKGSFSTLEIQRTEQGDSAMYLCASSLAGPGAAYNEQFFGPGTRLTVL.